Below, one T cell receptor (beta chain) is given with its context. No cognate antigen has been identified for it. The sample holds no much larger clone one base away, and base qualities are not on file. CD8 naive samples were CD45RO-negative cells positively selected for CCR7, giving a CD45RA+CCR7+ population that excluded TemRA cells. The donors were healthy, HIV-negative adults who had no recently reported acute infections or vaccinations. Every donor was a Caucasian adult living in Nashville, Tennessee, USA. After blood collection by leukapheresis, PBMCs were isolated using Ficoll-Histopaque density gradient centrifugation and then cryopreserved in the vapor phase of liquid nitrogen. Purity and quantity of every magnetically sorted T cell population were checked by analytical flow cytometry. Each sorted fraction had its genomic DNA isolated and then quantified by UV absorbance on a Nanodrop 2000c.

This record comes from a study of shared clonotypes between healthy human individuals (TCRdb year 2020). With respect to the entire study: Three men and two women, aged 18 to 49 years, made up the cohort. For each donor, three plates each were used for CD4 naive and CD4 memory, two plates were used for CD8 naive, and one plate was used for CD8 memory. The study deeply sequenced blood TCR repertoires of five healthy adults to estimate repertoire size and the extent of clonotype sharing between individuals. To increase sequencing depth and limit assay-specific biases, different laboratories used diverse techniques to prepare libraries and sequence TCR repertoires. Leukapheresis yielded between about 0.94 and 10 billion PBMCs per donor.

Using the deep immunoSEQ assay, TCR CDR3 regions were amplified from genomic DNA by multiplex PCR. Genomic DNA extracted from each cell subset was distributed evenly over all wells of several immunoSEQ 96-well plates, and each plate served as one replicate. For sorted subsets, around 200 ng genomic DNA, equal to tens of thousands of T cell genomes, was loaded into each replicate PCR. Purified libraries were measured with a Qubit 3.0 fluorometer, size-checked on a Bioanalyzer 2100, and measured again with the KAPA Library Quantification kit. Each immunoSEQ 96-well plate was sequenced on its own single-read 150-cycle Illumina NextSeq 550 flow cell. Turning to the authors' computational methods: Because the immunoSEQ output held only junctional sequences and lacked quality scores, the filtering could not match the filtering applied to full-length reads. Sequences were annotated with PyIR, a Python wrapper for IgBLAST v1.9, using IMGT germline references to assign V/J genes and CDR3. Any read was removed if the V/J assignment was weak (E-value above 1e-6), the CDR3 was missing, or the read contained stop codons, out-of-frame junctions, or ambiguous translated residues. A V3J clonotype was defined by an identical inferred V gene, J gene, and CDR3 amino acid sequence. Percentage overlap between repertoires was computed as shared unique clonotypes divided by the size of the smaller repertoire. Repertoire richness was assessed with RTK rarefaction, the Chao1 estimator, and Recon v2.1 estimates of unobserved clonotypes. For all TCRbeta clonotypes obtained by the gDNA method from a few donors, generation probabilities were computed with OLGA. Here the immuneACCESS table is served through TCRdb, limited to in-frame sequences with V and J called. Missing clones are a known gap in these copies; in checked studies unresolved V genes cover under half, and the rest lacks a known reason. V and J calls and clone size are as listed in that table; D and trimming were resolved from the DNA. This sample is represented by about 2 million clones; just under 95% of them were singletons. Approximately 1% of the sample is in the top ten clones.

Points the paper makes about the study in general: Naive subsets generally had larger estimated clonotype richness than memory subsets did. Pairwise subsampling led to the expectation that sequencing depth would affect the degree of clonotype sharing among donors. Sampling was restricted to blood, and TCR repertoires in tissue are likely to differ from TCR repertoires in blood. When several donors were compared, the shared fraction of clonotypes was about 5.5% for naive CD4, roughly 3.4% for naive CD8, roughly 2.3% for memory CD4, and 0.4% for memory CD8. Compared with non-shared clonotypes, clonotypes shared by all four sorted-subset donors had higher generation probabilities. Even with the large sequencing depth, rarefaction of the sorted-subset datasets indicated that sequencing was incomplete. Because the study included only a small number of donors, the genetic and exposure-history diversity represented was limited.

CDR1 MDHEN and CDR2 SYDVKM were looked up in the germline V gene. The CDR3 covers 15 residues, taking in both the cysteine and the phenylalanine. Only the CDR3 part of the read is kept: 45 bases, read in frame from the first base. After removal of 5 bases from V and 8 bases from J, the junction retains 4 bases not matched to a gene. The TCR comes from a man aged 18 to 35 in good health. The rearranged segments are TRBV28 and TRBJ2-1; 15 junctional bases match TRBD2. Sequences were obtained from naive CD8+ T cells sorted from blood. Reading the label with the study, this specimen's cell subset or site is: CD45RA+CCR7+. The CDR3 region has the sequence CASSEGLAGGHEQFF. The bases are TGTGCCAGCAGTGAGGGACTAGCGGGGGGCCATGAGCAGTTCTTC.